This TCR beta chain derives from a study of T cell responses to AZD1222 COVID-19 vaccine. This clone was observed a few times. Its target is unknown. TCRdb keeps only in-frame clones here, not all; method: immunoSEQ multiplex PCR. The sample includes 45,000 to 65,000 clones, about 80% seen only once; the top ten take just under 5%. Trimming pared 6 bases from V and 6 bases from J, leaving 14 bases between. This CDR3 has 13 amino acids. Germline values: CDR1 MDHEN, CDR2 SYDVKM. Pooled in the analysis were second doses at about 4 or about 12 weeks. General observations from the study: Among those given AZD1222, only six were seropositive at baseline. Reportedly, nearly half the spike-specific TCRs target unmutated variant regions.

This TCR was recovered from an adult who received the AZD1222 COVID-19 vaccine. The rearrangement uses TRBV28 and TRBJ1-2; possibly TRBD1 for D (5 bases). Sequencing used peripheral blood, obtained 28 days after the second AZD1222 dose. DNA for the CDR3: TGTGCCAGCAGAGGGGAAGGGAGGGATGGCTACACCTTC. Protein: CASRGEGRDGYTF.